These T cell receptor beta chains were read from a single sample in a study of cytomegalovirus exposure and HLA in healthy donors. Using immunoSEQ multiplex PCR, the repertoire was profiled, and TCRdb retains in-frame clones only, with some absent. The table lists around 130,000 clones, 65% to 85% of them singletons. Sequencing was carried out using PBMCs. The receptor source for this set is a boy younger than 18 in good health and CMV-seronegative. The CDR3 runs from the conserved cysteine through the conserved F or W. Fields, in order: V gene, J gene, clone size, D gene, CDR3 protein, CDR3 DNA. The D gene is left open where the match is weak. Clone size is given for some rows only: seen once, a few or many times, or a class if the clone is expanded.

v_gene: TRBV5-1; j_gene: TRBJ2-2; abundance: NA; d_gene: NA; CDR3aa: CASSLASEGAGELFF; CDR3nt: TGCGCCAGCAGCTTGGCCAGCGAGGGGGCCGGGGAGCTGTTTTTT
v_gene: TRBV11-3; j_gene: TRBJ1-4; abundance: NA; d_gene: NA; CDR3aa: CASSVQLGQTEKLFF; CDR3nt: TGTGCCAGCAGCGTTCAGCTCGGACAGACGGAAAAACTGTTTTTT
v_gene: TRBV2; j_gene: TRBJ1-1; abundance: NA; d_gene: TRBD1; CDR3aa: CASSLQTGGYTEAFF; CDR3nt: TGTGCCAGCAGCCTCCAGACAGGGGGCTACACTGAAGCTTTCTTT
v_gene: TRBV29-1; j_gene: TRBJ2-6; abundance: NA; d_gene: TRBD1; CDR3aa: CSVDFRDSNSGANVLTF; CDR3nt: TGCAGCGTTGATTTCCGGGACAGTAACTCTGGGGCCAACGTCCTGACTTTC
v_gene: TRBV15; j_gene: TRBJ2-1; abundance: NA; d_gene: TRBD2; CDR3aa: CATSRVSGRRVF; CDR3nt: TGTGCCACCAGCAGAGTAAGCGGGAGAAGGGTCTTC
v_gene: TRBV29-1; j_gene: TRBJ2-5; abundance: NA; d_gene: TRBD2; CDR3aa: CSVVVSGGQETQYF; CDR3nt: TGCAGCGTTGTGGTTAGCGGGGGCCAAGAGACCCAGTACTTC
v_gene: TRBV18; j_gene: TRBJ1-2; abundance: NA; d_gene: NA; CDR3aa: CASPNREPANYGYTF; CDR3nt: TGTGCCAGCCCAAACCGGGAGCCAGCTAACTATGGCTACACCTTC
v_gene: TRBV13; j_gene: TRBJ2-1; abundance: NA; d_gene: TRBD2; CDR3aa: CASSPGTSGALRQFF; CDR3nt: TGTGCCAGCAGCCCGGGGACTAGCGGGGCGTTGAGGCAGTTCTTC
v_gene: TRBV2; j_gene: TRBJ2-3; abundance: NA; d_gene: NA; CDR3aa: CASSVGQGMDTQYF; CDR3nt: TGTGCCAGCAGTGTGGGGCAGGGTATGGATACGCAGTATTTT
v_gene: TRBV7-9; j_gene: TRBJ1-2; abundance: NA; d_gene: NA; CDR3aa: CASSLVPDSDGHGYTF; CDR3nt: TGTGCCAGCAGCTTAGTACCGGACTCCGATGGGCATGGCTACACCTTC
v_gene: TRBV4-3; j_gene: TRBJ1-3; abundance: NA; d_gene: NA; CDR3aa: CASSQDRGAGNTIYF; CDR3nt: TGCGCCAGCAGCCAAGATCGAGGCGCGGGAAACACCATATATTTT
v_gene: TRBV9; j_gene: TRBJ2-2; abundance: NA; d_gene: NA; CDR3aa: CASSPFEASNTGELFF; CDR3nt: TGTGCCAGCAGCCCCTTTGAGGCCTCGAACACCGGGGAGCTGTTTTTT
v_gene: TRBV29-1; j_gene: TRBJ1-5; abundance: NA; d_gene: NA; CDR3aa: CSVPGVGSNQPQHF; CDR3nt: TGCAGCGTCCCGGGGGTAGGGAGCAATCAGCCCCAGCATTTT
v_gene: TRBV21-1; j_gene: TRBJ1-5; abundance: once; d_gene: NA; CDR3aa: CASDSDRGLEQPQHF; CDR3nt: TGTGCCAGCGACTCGGACAGGGGGCTAGAGCAGCCCCAGCATTTT
v_gene: TRBV30; j_gene: TRBJ2-7; abundance: few; d_gene: TRBD2; CDR3aa: CAWSVRASGKGEQYF; CDR3nt: TGTGCCTGGAGTGTAAGGGCTAGCGGGAAGGGCGAGCAGTACTTC
v_gene: TRBV7-2; j_gene: TRBJ2-7; abundance: NA; d_gene: TRBD1; CDR3aa: CASSLRTGADYEQYF; CDR3nt: TGTGCCAGCAGCCTTAGGACAGGGGCGGACTACGAGCAGTACTTC